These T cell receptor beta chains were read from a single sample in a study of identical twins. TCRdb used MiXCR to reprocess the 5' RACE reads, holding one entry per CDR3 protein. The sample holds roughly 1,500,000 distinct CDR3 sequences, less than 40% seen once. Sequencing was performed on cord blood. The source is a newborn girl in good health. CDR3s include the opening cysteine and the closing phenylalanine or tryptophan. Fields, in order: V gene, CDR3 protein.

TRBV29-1,CSGAHGDTEAFF
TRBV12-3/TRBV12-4,CASSRDRTYQPQHF
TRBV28,CASSLAGAHQPQHF
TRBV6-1,CASRLAGGKPDTQYF
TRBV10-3,CAISESSSGVTDTQYF
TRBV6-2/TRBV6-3,CASSYLGRGYEQYF
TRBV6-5,CASSPETSPAKNIQYF
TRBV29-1,CSVDGSPNYGYTF
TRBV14,CASSQRRTSGYNEQFF
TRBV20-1,CSGTSVSHEQYF
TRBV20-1,CSANPPNTEAFF
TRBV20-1,CSARGHLYEQYF
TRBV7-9,CASSSIGYNEQFF
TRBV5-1,CASSLVWTSSYNEQFF
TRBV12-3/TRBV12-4,CASSLLGENTEAFF
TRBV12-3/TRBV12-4,CASSLTLAGGAFTYKQYF
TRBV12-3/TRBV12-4,CASSSRTSGRENTQYF
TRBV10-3,CASRDTSNQETQYF
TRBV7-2,CASSSYSYGQYF
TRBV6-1,CASSATVLAGSPLHF
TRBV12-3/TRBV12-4,CASSLLSNTEAFF
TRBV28,CASSWGSGTGEQYF
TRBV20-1,CSARVGTGELFF
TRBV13,CASSPRPHATDTQYF
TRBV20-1,CSARDSWRGGYTF
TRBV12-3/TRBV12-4,CASSRTSGRIHNEQFF
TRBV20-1,CSARRLRRFDEQYF
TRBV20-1,CSAPHSTSGVQETQYF
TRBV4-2,CASGRLAVSYNEQFF
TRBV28,CASSWDRVYLYEQYF
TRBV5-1,CASRRGDMNTEAFF
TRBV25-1,CASSDREKGPNTEAFF
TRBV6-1,CASSGQTGDRGYTF
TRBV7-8,CASSLNVRPQHF
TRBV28,CASSLYKSVLRYNQPQHF
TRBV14,CASNRFPNTEAFF
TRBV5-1,CASSYTPTGTGTEAFF
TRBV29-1,CSVKTRAGGNYGYTF
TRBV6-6,CASIQGGAPNTEAFF
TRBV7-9,CASSFWGMNTIYF
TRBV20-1,CSARLGSRTDTQYF
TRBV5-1,CASRLTSGDNEQFF
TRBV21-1,CARDRDTSNQPQHF
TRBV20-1,CSARDRAGVYNEQYF
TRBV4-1,CASSQVGLAVSGANVLTF
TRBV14,CASSAHTAYEQYF
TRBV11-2,CASSQILGGLNTEAFF
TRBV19,CASSPGTLANYGYTF
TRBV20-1,CSAPNREGFYEQYF
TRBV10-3,CAINARSGANVLTF
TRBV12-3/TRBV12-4,CASSLPGEEQYF
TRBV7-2,CASSLGLGPLGEQFF
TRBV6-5,CASSYAQGAAFF
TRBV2,CASSGRGLGGYNEQFF
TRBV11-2,CASSTGTSGRGYNEQFF